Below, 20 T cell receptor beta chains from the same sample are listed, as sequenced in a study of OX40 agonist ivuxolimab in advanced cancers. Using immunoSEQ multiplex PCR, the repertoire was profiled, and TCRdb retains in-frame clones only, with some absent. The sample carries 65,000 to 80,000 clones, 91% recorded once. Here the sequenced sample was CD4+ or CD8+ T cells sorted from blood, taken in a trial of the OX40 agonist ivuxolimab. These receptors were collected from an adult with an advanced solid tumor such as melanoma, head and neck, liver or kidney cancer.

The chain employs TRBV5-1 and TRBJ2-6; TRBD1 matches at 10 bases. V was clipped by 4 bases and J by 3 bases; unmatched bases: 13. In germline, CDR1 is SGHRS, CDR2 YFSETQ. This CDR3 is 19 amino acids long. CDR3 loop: CASSPGRGTGADGANVLTF. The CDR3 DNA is TGCGCCAGCAGCCCTGGCCGCGGGACAGGGGCCGATGGGGCCAACGTCCTGACTTTC. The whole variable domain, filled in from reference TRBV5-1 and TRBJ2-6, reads KAGVTQTPRYLIKTRGQQVTLSCSPISGHRSVSWYQQTPGQGLQFLFEYFSETQRNKGNFPGRFSGRQFSNSRSEMNVSTLELGDSALYLCASSPGRGTGADGANVLTFGAGSRLTVL.

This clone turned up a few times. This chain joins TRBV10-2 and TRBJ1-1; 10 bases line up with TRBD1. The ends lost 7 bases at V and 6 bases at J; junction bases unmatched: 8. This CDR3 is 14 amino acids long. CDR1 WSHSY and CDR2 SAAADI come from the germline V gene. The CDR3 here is CASNPGQGYAEAFF. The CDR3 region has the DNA TGCGCCAGCAACCCGGGACAGGGGTACGCTGAAGCTTTCTTT.

The CDR3, as DNA: TGTGCCAGCAGTCGGGACAGGGACACTGAAGCTTTCTTT. As protein: CASSRDRDTEAFF. The rearrangement uses TRBV6-5 and TRBJ1-1; 9 bases align to TRBD1. The CDR3 spans 13 residues. V shed 5 bases, J shed 3 bases, and the junction held 1 base outside the gene matches. The germline CDR1 and CDR2 sequences are MNHEY and SVGAGI.

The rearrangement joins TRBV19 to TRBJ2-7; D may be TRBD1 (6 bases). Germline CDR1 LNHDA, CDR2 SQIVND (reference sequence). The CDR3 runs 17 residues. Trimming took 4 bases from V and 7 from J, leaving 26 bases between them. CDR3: CASSTAPTGLGVGEQYF. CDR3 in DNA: TGTGCCAGTAGTACCGCCCCTACAGGGTTGGGTGTTGGGGAGCAGTACTTC. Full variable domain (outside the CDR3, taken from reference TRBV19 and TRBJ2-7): DGGITQSPKYLFRKEGQNVTLSCEQNLNHDAMYWYRQDPGQGLRLIYYSQIVNDFQKGDIAEGYSVSREKKESFPLTVTSAQKNPTAFYLCASSTAPTGLGVGEQYFGPGTRLTVT.

This CDR3 is CASSSVTGEGRYEQYF. CDR3 in DNA: TGTGCCAGCAGCTCGGTGACAGGGGAAGGTCGCTACGAGCAGTACTTC. This chain connects TRBV5-6 to TRBJ2-7; 8 positions match TRBD1. V lost 3 bases and J lost 3; bases outside the gene matches: 11. The CDR3 contains 16 residues. Germline CDR1 is SGHDT and CDR2 is YYEEEE.

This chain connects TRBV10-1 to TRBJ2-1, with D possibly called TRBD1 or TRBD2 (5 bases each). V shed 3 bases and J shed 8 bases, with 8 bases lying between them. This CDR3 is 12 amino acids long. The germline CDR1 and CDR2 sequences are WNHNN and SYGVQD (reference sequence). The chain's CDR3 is CASSDLGDEQFF. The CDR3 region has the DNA TGCGCCAGCAGTGATCTGGGGGATGAGCAGTTCTTC.

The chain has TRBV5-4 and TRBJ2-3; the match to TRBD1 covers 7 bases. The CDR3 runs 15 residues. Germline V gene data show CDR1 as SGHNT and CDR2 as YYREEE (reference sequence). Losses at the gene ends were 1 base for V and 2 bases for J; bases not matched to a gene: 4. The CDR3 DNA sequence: TGTGCCAGCAGCTTGAGGGACAGATTCACAGATACGCAGTATTTT. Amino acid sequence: CASSLRDRFTDTQYF.

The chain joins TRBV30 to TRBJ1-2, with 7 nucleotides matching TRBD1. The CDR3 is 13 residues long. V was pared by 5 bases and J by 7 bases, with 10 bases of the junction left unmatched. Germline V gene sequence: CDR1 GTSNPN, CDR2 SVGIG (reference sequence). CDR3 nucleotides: TGTGCCTGGTCTCAGGGGGTTGCCGGTGGCTACACCTTC. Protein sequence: CAWSQGVAGGYTF.

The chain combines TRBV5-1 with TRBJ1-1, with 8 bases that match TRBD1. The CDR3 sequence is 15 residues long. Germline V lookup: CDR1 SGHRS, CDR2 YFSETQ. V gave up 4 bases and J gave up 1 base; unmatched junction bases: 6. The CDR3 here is CASSPAGTGNTEAFF. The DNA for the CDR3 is TGCGCCAGCAGCCCGGCCGGGACAGGGAACACTGAAGCTTTCTTT.

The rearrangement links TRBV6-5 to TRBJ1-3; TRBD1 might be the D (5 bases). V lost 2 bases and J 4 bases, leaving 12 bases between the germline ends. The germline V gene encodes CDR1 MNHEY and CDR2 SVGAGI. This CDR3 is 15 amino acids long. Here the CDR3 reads CASSYTRAPGNTIYF. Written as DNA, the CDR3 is TGTGCCAGCAGTTACACCAGGGCCCCAGGAAACACCATATATTTT.

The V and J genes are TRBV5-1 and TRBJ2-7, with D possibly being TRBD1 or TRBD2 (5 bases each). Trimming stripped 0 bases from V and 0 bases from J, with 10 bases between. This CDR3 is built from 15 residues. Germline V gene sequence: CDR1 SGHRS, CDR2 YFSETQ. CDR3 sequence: CASSLGGRASYEQYF. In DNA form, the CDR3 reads TGCGCCAGCAGCTTGGGGGGACGGGCCTCCTACGAGCAGTACTTC.

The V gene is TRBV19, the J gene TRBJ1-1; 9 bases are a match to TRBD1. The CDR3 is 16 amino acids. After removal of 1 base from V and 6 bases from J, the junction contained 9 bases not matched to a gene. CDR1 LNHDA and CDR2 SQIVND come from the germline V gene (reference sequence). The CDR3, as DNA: TGTGCCAGTAGTATAGCGGCCGGACAGGGGACCCCTGAAGCTTTCTTT. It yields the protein CASSIAAGQGTPEAFF.

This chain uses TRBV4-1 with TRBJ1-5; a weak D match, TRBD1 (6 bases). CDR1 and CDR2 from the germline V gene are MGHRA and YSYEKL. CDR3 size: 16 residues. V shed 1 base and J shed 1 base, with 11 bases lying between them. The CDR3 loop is CASSQVGTQSNQPQHF. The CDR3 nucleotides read TGCGCCAGCAGCCAAGTGGGGACACAAAGCAATCAGCCCCAGCATTTT.

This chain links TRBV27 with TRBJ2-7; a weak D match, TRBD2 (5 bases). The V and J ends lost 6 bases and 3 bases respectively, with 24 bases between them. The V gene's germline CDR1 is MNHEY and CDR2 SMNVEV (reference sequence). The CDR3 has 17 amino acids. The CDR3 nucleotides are TGTGCCAGCAGAAGTTTAAAAGCCGGACGGGGAGACTACGAGCAGTACTTC. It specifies CASRSLKAGRGDYEQYF.

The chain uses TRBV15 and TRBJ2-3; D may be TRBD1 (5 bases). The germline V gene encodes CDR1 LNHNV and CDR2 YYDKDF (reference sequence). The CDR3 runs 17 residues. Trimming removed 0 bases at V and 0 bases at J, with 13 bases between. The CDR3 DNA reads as TGTGCCACCAGCAGAGATCGTTGGCGGACAAGCACAGATACGCAGTATTTT. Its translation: CATSRDRWRTSTDTQYF.

The CDR3 spells CASSPPPTSTDTQYF. The CDR3 bases are TGTGCCAGCTCACCACCTCCAACTAGCACAGATACGCAGTATTTT. This chain joins TRBV18 and TRBJ2-3; D is undetermined. The germline V and J ends were trimmed by 0 bases and 0 bases, with 7 bases remaining between them. CDR1 and CDR2 (germline): KGHSH, LQKENI. The CDR3 extends over 15 amino acids.

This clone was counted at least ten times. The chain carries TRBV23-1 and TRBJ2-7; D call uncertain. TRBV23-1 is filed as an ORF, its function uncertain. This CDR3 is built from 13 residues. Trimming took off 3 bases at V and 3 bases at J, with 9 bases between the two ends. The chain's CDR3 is CASSHPLNYEQYF. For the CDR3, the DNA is TGCGCCAGCAGTCATCCCCTAAACTACGAGCAGTACTTC.

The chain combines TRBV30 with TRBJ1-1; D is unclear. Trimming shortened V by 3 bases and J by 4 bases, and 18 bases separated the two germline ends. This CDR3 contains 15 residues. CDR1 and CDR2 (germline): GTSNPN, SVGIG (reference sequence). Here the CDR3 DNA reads TGTGCCTGGAGCCTCGGTTTAGGGCAGACCACTGAAGCTTTCTTT. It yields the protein CAWSLGLGQTTEAFF.

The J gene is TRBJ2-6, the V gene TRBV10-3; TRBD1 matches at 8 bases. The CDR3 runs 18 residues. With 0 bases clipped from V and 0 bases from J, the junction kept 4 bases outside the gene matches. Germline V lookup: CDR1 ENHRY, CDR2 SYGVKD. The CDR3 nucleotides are TGTGCCATCAGTGAGTCGCGGGACAGGAGCTCTGGGGCCAACGTCCTGACTTTC. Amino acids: CAISESRDRSSGANVLTF.

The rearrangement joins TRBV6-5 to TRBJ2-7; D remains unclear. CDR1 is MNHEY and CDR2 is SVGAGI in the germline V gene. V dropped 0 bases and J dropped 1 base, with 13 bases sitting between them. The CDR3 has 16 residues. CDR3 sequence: CASSYSATTYSYEQYF. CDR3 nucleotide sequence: TGTGCCAGCAGTTACTCCGCCACAACTTATTCCTACGAGCAGTACTTC.